These T cell receptor beta chains were read from a single sample in a study of shared clonotypes between healthy human individuals. The table came from immunoSEQ multiplex PCR; TCRdb's copy has only in-frame clones and leaves some out. This table has over 2 million clones, 95% appearing once. The sample consisted of naive CD4+ T cells sorted from blood. These TCRs come from a man aged 18 to 35 in good health. Both conserved end residues are part of each CDR3. A D gene is named only where the DNA matches it firmly. The size of a clone is reported for some rows only, either as once, few or many, or as a class for expanded clones.

v_call,clone_size,d_call,cdr3_aa
TRBV30,NA,NA,CAWGDTGELFF
TRBV2,NA,TRBD2,CASSATSGGETQYF
TRBV11-1,NA,NA,CASSLRVGRQLYEQYF
TRBV11-3,NA,TRBD2,CASSQGTSSYNEQFF
TRBV29-1,NA,TRBD1,CSERTGYTEAFF
TRBV7-2,NA,NA,CASSLVRQETQYF
TRBV15,NA,TRBD1,CATSRARQGAMGTQYF
TRBV5-4,NA,NA,CASSPGGAGEVSKDTQYF
TRBV2,NA,NA,CASSRDYEQYF
TRBV5-1,once,TRBD1,CASSLSLTGGTDTQYF
TRBV30,NA,TRBD2,CAWSGLAGASNEQYF